The rows below give T cell receptor beta chains drawn from one sample of a study of blood T cell repertoires in COVID-19. Method: immunoSEQ multiplex PCR; TCRdb's copy keeps in-frame clones and lacks some. The repertoire consists of more than 200,000 clones, with over 80% occurring once and the leading ten covering approximately 2.6%. The sequencing sample was made of peripheral blood. Every receptor here comes from a woman in her seventies with active or convalescent COVID-19. CDR3s include the opening cysteine and the closing phenylalanine or tryptophan. Each record gives: J gene, D gene, V gene, clone size, CDR3 DNA, CDR3 protein. The D gene is left open where the match is weak. A row's size may be missing; if present it is once, few, many or a size class.

J gene: TRBJ2-7
D gene: .
V gene: TRBV3-1/TRBV3-2
clone size: few
CDR3 DNA: TGTGCCAGCAGCCATCTCGGGTCAAATGGGGAGCAGTACTTC
CDR3 protein: CASSHLGSNGEQYF

J gene: TRBJ1-1
D gene: .
V gene: TRBV7-2
clone size: .
CDR3 DNA: TGTGCCAGCAGCTTAGCTGGGCCTGAAGCTTTCTTT
CDR3 protein: CASSLAGPEAFF

J gene: TRBJ2-5
D gene: .
V gene: TRBV7-9
clone size: once
CDR3 DNA: TGTGCCAGCAGCTTGGGCCAGGCGATAATCCAAGAGACCCAGTACTTC
CDR3 protein: CASSLGQAIIQETQYF

J gene: TRBJ2-3
D gene: TRBD2
V gene: TRBV29-1
clone size: .
CDR3 DNA: TGCAGCGCCGGGACTAGTGGGCACACAGATACGCAGTATTTT
CDR3 protein: CSAGTSGHTDTQYF

J gene: TRBJ1-4
D gene: .
V gene: TRBV19
clone size: .
CDR3 DNA: TGTGCCAGTAGTATAGATCTGAACAGGGTTACCCGTGAAAAACTGTTTTTT
CDR3 protein: CASSIDLNRVTREKLFF

J gene: TRBJ2-3
D gene: TRBD1
V gene: TRBV5-1
clone size: few
CDR3 DNA: TGCGCCAGCAGCAACGGACAGGGATTGGGTGCAGATACGCAGTATTTT
CDR3 protein: CASSNGQGLGADTQYF

J gene: TRBJ1-6
D gene: TRBD1
V gene: TRBV5-4
clone size: .
CDR3 DNA: TGTGCCAGCAGCCTGGACAGGGATAATTCACCCCTCCACTTT
CDR3 protein: CASSLDRDNSPLHF

J gene: TRBJ1-6
D gene: TRBD1
V gene: TRBV6-6
clone size: .
CDR3 DNA: TGTGCCAGCATCTTGACAGGGGGTCTCTCACCCCTCCACTTT
CDR3 protein: CASILTGGLSPLHF

J gene: TRBJ1-2
D gene: TRBD1
V gene: TRBV4-3
clone size: .
CDR3 DNA: TGCGCCAGCAGCCAAGATCTGAGACAGGGGAGATACTATGGCTACACCTTC
CDR3 protein: CASSQDLRQGRYYGYTF

J gene: TRBJ2-5
D gene: TRBD2
V gene: TRBV3-1/TRBV3-2
clone size: .
CDR3 DNA: TGTGCCAGCAGGCCCGGACTAGCGAAGGAGACCCAGTACTTC
CDR3 protein: CASRPGLAKETQYF

J gene: TRBJ2-7
D gene: .
V gene: TRBV21-1
clone size: .
CDR3 DNA: TGTGCCAGCAGCAAAGCGCCCCAGGGGGAGAGGTATGGCACCTACGAGCAGTACTTC
CDR3 protein: CASSKAPQGERYGTYEQYF

J gene: TRBJ1-2
D gene: .
V gene: TRBV7-2
clone size: few
CDR3 DNA: TGTGCCAGCAGCTATAAATCTCAGGAAAACTATGGCTACACCTTC
CDR3 protein: CASSYKSQENYGYTF

J gene: TRBJ1-1
D gene: TRBD1
V gene: TRBV29-1
clone size: .
CDR3 DNA: TGCAGCGTTTTAATGGGACAGGGCTGGGACACTGAAGCTTTCTTT
CDR3 protein: CSVLMGQGWDTEAFF

J gene: TRBJ1-6
D gene: .
V gene: TRBV28
clone size: .
CDR3 DNA: TGTGCCAGCAGTTTACAGCTAGCCCCGTTCAACCTCCACTTT
CDR3 protein: CASSLQLAPFNLHF

J gene: TRBJ2-4
D gene: .
V gene: TRBV7-8
clone size: .
CDR3 DNA: TGTGCCAGCAGCTTAGAAGGGGGGGGAGCCAAAAACATTCAGTACTTC
CDR3 protein: CASSLEGGGAKNIQYF

J gene: TRBJ1-5
D gene: .
V gene: TRBV20-1
clone size: few
CDR3 DNA: TGCAGTGCTAGTGCCGGGAATCAGCCCCAGCATTTT
CDR3 protein: CSASAGNQPQHF

J gene: TRBJ1-5
D gene: .
V gene: TRBV6-1
clone size: once
CDR3 DNA: TGTGCCAGCAGTGAAGGCAGTAATAGCAATCAGCCCCAGCATTTT
CDR3 protein: CASSEGSNSNQPQHF

J gene: TRBJ1-2
D gene: .
V gene: TRBV2
clone size: .
CDR3 DNA: TGTGCCAGCAGTGATTGGAGGGACTATGGCTACACCTTC
CDR3 protein: CASSDWRDYGYTF

J gene: TRBJ2-3
D gene: .
V gene: TRBV9
clone size: .
CDR3 DNA: TGTGCCAGCAGCGCAGGACTTAGCACAGATACGCAGTATTTT
CDR3 protein: CASSAGLSTDTQYF

J gene: TRBJ1-2
D gene: TRBD1
V gene: TRBV2
clone size: .
CDR3 DNA: TGTGCCAGCAGATATGGACAGGGATATGGCTACACCTTC
CDR3 protein: CASRYGQGYGYTF

J gene: TRBJ2-5
D gene: .
V gene: TRBV30
clone size: .
CDR3 DNA: TGTGCCTGGAGTGGGGGGGTGCTAGAGACCCAGTACTTC
CDR3 protein: CAWSGGVLETQYF

J gene: TRBJ2-2
D gene: .
V gene: TRBV30
clone size: .
CDR3 DNA: TGTGCCTGGTCCCAATCCGGGGAGCTGTTTTTT
CDR3 protein: CAWSQSGELFF

J gene: TRBJ2-1
D gene: .
V gene: TRBV6-5
clone size: few
CDR3 DNA: TGTGCCAGCAGAGCGGACGTCAATGAGCAGTTCTTC
CDR3 protein: CASRADVNEQFF

J gene: TRBJ2-6
D gene: .
V gene: TRBV3-1/TRBV3-2
clone size: once
CDR3 DNA: TGTGCCAGCAGCCAAGGGCGGATTGGGAGCCCCGGGGCCAACGTCCTGACTTTC
CDR3 protein: CASSQGRIGSPGANVLTF

J gene: TRBJ1-2
D gene: .
V gene: TRBV18
clone size: .
CDR3 DNA: TGTGCCAGCTCACTGGTCAGGGAAGTCCATGGCTACACCTTC
CDR3 protein: CASSLVREVHGYTF

J gene: TRBJ1-2
D gene: TRBD1
V gene: TRBV7-8
clone size: .
CDR3 DNA: TGTGCCAGCAGCTTGCGGGACAGGAACTATGGCTACACCTTC
CDR3 protein: CASSLRDRNYGYTF

J gene: TRBJ2-7
D gene: TRBD1
V gene: TRBV4-2
clone size: .
CDR3 DNA: TGTGCCAGCAGCCGTTACGGGACAGGTGAATCCTACGAGCAGTACTTC
CDR3 protein: CASSRYGTGESYEQYF

J gene: TRBJ1-2
D gene: .
V gene: TRBV12-3/TRBV12-4
clone size: .
CDR3 DNA: TGTGCCAGCAGCCAACAGGGTTTCTATGGCTACACCTTC
CDR3 protein: CASSQQGFYGYTF

J gene: TRBJ2-7
D gene: TRBD2
V gene: TRBV6-6
clone size: once
CDR3 DNA: TGTGCCAGCGGGGCTAGCGGGATTTGGGAGCAGTACTTC
CDR3 protein: CASGASGIWEQYF

J gene: TRBJ2-7
D gene: .
V gene: TRBV5-6
clone size: .
CDR3 DNA: TGTGCCAGCAGCTTGGTGGCAGTCCTTCCCTACGAGCAGTACTTC
CDR3 protein: CASSLVAVLPYEQYF

J gene: TRBJ2-7
D gene: .
V gene: TRBV11-2
clone size: .
CDR3 DNA: TGTGCCAGCAGCTTAGCCCGACGCGGAACCTACGAGCAGTACTTC
CDR3 protein: CASSLARRGTYEQYF

J gene: TRBJ1-4
D gene: .
V gene: TRBV18
clone size: .
CDR3 DNA: TGTGCCAGCTCAACAACCACGCTCTCTAATGAAAAACTGTTTTTT
CDR3 protein: CASSTTTLSNEKLFF

J gene: TRBJ2-1
D gene: .
V gene: TRBV7-9
clone size: .
CDR3 DNA: TGTGCCAGCAGCTTGATGACTAGCTACAATGAGCAGTTCTTC
CDR3 protein: CASSLMTSYNEQFF

J gene: TRBJ1-6
D gene: .
V gene: TRBV7-2
clone size: few
CDR3 DNA: TGTGCCAGCAGCTCAAACAGGAATTCACCCCTCCACTTT
CDR3 protein: CASSSNRNSPLHF

J gene: TRBJ1-1
D gene: .
V gene: TRBV19
clone size: .
CDR3 DNA: TGTGCCAGTAAACTTCTAGAAAGTGAAGCTTTCTTT
CDR3 protein: CASKLLESEAFF

J gene: TRBJ2-1
D gene: .
V gene: TRBV27
clone size: .
CDR3 DNA: TGTGCCAGCAGTTTAGGACTGATATACAATGAGCAGTTCTTC
CDR3 protein: CASSLGLIYNEQFF

J gene: TRBJ2-3
D gene: .
V gene: TRBV14
clone size: once
CDR3 DNA: TGTGCCAGCAGCCAAAGTAGGAGGGCTCAGGATACGCAGTATTTT
CDR3 protein: CASSQSRRAQDTQYF

J gene: TRBJ1-2
D gene: .
V gene: TRBV15
clone size: few
CDR3 DNA: TGTGCCACCAGCAGAGAGCGGGGAAACAGCTATGGCTACACCTTC
CDR3 protein: CATSRERGNSYGYTF

J gene: TRBJ2-3
D gene: .
V gene: TRBV25-1
clone size: once
CDR3 DNA: TGTGCCAGCAGTGTAGCAGGGAGCACAGATACGCAGTATTTT
CDR3 protein: CASSVAGSTDTQYF

J gene: TRBJ1-4
D gene: TRBD1
V gene: TRBV28
clone size: .
CDR3 DNA: TGTGCCAGCAGTTTACGACAGGGTTCTAATGAAAAACTGTTTTTT
CDR3 protein: CASSLRQGSNEKLFF

J gene: TRBJ1-3
D gene: .
V gene: TRBV14
clone size: .
CDR3 DNA: TGTGCCAGCAGCCAAGGTCTTTACTCTGGAAACACCATATATTTT
CDR3 protein: CASSQGLYSGNTIYF

J gene: TRBJ1-5
D gene: .
V gene: TRBV5-1
clone size: .
CDR3 DNA: TGCGCCAGCAGCTTACAGGGAGAGGGGCAGCCCCAGCATTTT
CDR3 protein: CASSLQGEGQPQHF

J gene: TRBJ2-1
D gene: .
V gene: TRBV5-1
clone size: .
CDR3 DNA: TGCGCCAGCAGCTTGGGGCGTCAGGGAGGTTGGTTGTATGAGCAGTTCTTC
CDR3 protein: CASSLGRQGGWLYEQFF

J gene: TRBJ2-5
D gene: TRBD2
V gene: TRBV5-4
clone size: once
CDR3 DNA: TGTGCCAGCAGCCCCTACCCTAGCGGGCAAGAGACCCAGTACTTC
CDR3 protein: CASSPYPSGQETQYF

J gene: TRBJ1-4
D gene: .
V gene: TRBV25-1
clone size: .
CDR3 DNA: TGTGCCAGCAGTGCGAGGGTTTATGAAAAACTGTTTTTT
CDR3 protein: CASSARVYEKLFF

J gene: TRBJ2-1
D gene: .
V gene: TRBV18
clone size: .
CDR3 DNA: TGTGCCAGCTCACCACCGAAGACGGCGGGCTACAATGAGCAGTTCTTC
CDR3 protein: CASSPPKTAGYNEQFF

J gene: TRBJ1-1
D gene: TRBD1
V gene: TRBV2
clone size: .
CDR3 DNA: TGTGCCAGCAGTGCCGGGACAGGGGGCTGGTCTGAAGCTTTCTTT
CDR3 protein: CASSAGTGGWSEAFF

J gene: TRBJ1-1
D gene: TRBD1
V gene: TRBV7-3
clone size: once
CDR3 DNA: TGTGCCAGCAGCTCTCGACAGGGGGACGAAGCTTTCTTT
CDR3 protein: CASSSRQGDEAFF

J gene: TRBJ1-2
D gene: TRBD1
V gene: TRBV30
clone size: .
CDR3 DNA: TGTGCCTGGAGTGTTCAGCAGGGGGTTGACTATGGCTACACCTTC
CDR3 protein: CAWSVQQGVDYGYTF

J gene: TRBJ2-5
D gene: .
V gene: TRBV14
clone size: .
CDR3 DNA: TGTGCCAGCAGCCAAGGAAATACGAGGGGGGAGACCCAGTACTTC
CDR3 protein: CASSQGNTRGETQYF

J gene: TRBJ2-2
D gene: TRBD2
V gene: TRBV19
clone size: .
CDR3 DNA: TGTGCCAGTAGTAAACTAAGTCGGAGGCTAGCGGGGAGGACCGGGGAGCTGTTTTTT
CDR3 protein: CASSKLSRRLAGRTGELFF

J gene: TRBJ2-2
D gene: TRBD2
V gene: TRBV5-4
clone size: .
CDR3 DNA: TGTGCCAGCAGCGGGGGGAGGGTCACCGGGGAGCTGTTTTTT
CDR3 protein: CASSGGRVTGELFF

J gene: TRBJ1-5
D gene: .
V gene: TRBV15
clone size: .
CDR3 DNA: TGTGCCACCAGCAGAGATAAGTGGCAAAATCAGCCCCAGCATTTT
CDR3 protein: CATSRDKWQNQPQHF

J gene: TRBJ2-4
D gene: TRBD2
V gene: TRBV4-1
clone size: .
CDR3 DNA: TGCGCCAGCAGCCACTGGAGCGGGGGGGCCGATTTTGGACCCAAAAACATTCAGTACTTC
CDR3 protein: CASSHWSGGADFGPKNIQYF

J gene: TRBJ2-2
D gene: .
V gene: TRBV5-1
clone size: .
CDR3 DNA: TGCGCCAGCAGCTTATTACAGCCGAACACCGGGGAGCTGTTTTTT
CDR3 protein: CASSLLQPNTGELFF

J gene: TRBJ2-7
D gene: .
V gene: TRBV20-1
clone size: .
CDR3 DNA: TGCAGTACGCCTCTTGGGCGCGAGCAGTACTTC
CDR3 protein: CSTPLGREQYF

J gene: TRBJ1-2
D gene: TRBD1
V gene: TRBV5-1
clone size: .
CDR3 DNA: TGCGCCAGCAGCGCCGCGGACAGGGGTAACTATGGCTACACCTTC
CDR3 protein: CASSAADRGNYGYTF

J gene: TRBJ1-4
D gene: TRBD1
V gene: TRBV7-2
clone size: .
CDR3 DNA: TGTGCCAGCAGCTTAGTCAGGGGACAGGGTAATGAAAAACTGTTTTTT
CDR3 protein: CASSLVRGQGNEKLFF